This T cell receptor beta chain is drawn from a study of regulatory T cells in long-lasting Graves disease. Turning to the study itself: Antithyroid drug use was under 3 months in newly diagnosed Graves' patients. The study, taken as a whole, reports: Favored gene segments in persistent disease were TRBV28, TRBJ1-2 and TRBJ2-5.

Both iRepertoire HTBI primers and Arm-PCR of CDR3 regions were used to build the TCR beta libraries. MiXCR, applied by TCRdb to the multiplex PCR reads, yields one record per CDR3 protein. The data show about 560,000 distinct CDR3 sequences, with about 16% seen just once and about 12% held by the top ten. Time point of the sample: newly diagnosed GD, antithyroid drugs for less than 3 months. From RNA extracted from PBMCs, the TCR library was made. Blood from the periphery, approximately 8.6 milliliters in all, was drawn into EDTA tubes. Of note for this clonotype: Its antigen is not identified.

Germline V CDR1 and CDR2: SNHLY, FYNNEI. The germline V and J ends were trimmed by 4 bases and 0 bases, with 10 bases remaining between them. The CDR3 is made up of 15 amino acids. A further study also used this sample, focusing on T cells in Graves' hyperthyroidism and ophthalmopathy.

Here the sequenced sample was peripheral blood mononuclear cells (PBMCs), taken at new diagnosis, from a patient treated with antithyroid drugs. This clonotype was sampled from a man between 18 and 29 years old with Graves disease. The gene calls are TRBV2 and TRBJ1-5; D may be TRBD1 (5 bases). The CDR3, as DNA: TGTGCCAGCAGTGGGGGCAGTTATAGCAATCAGCCCCAGCATTTT. Amino acids: CASSGGSYSNQPQHF.